This entry is about one TCR beta chain. Its antigen remains unidentified. This sample is part of a study of STAT3 mutations in large granular lymphocyte leukemia. General observations from the study: At least one immunodominant TCR beta clonotype appeared in every T-cell large granular lymphocyte leukemia patient.

This table comes from immunoSEQ multiplex PCR, and its TCRdb copy is limited to in-frame clones, with some not included. The sample consists of 10,000 to 15,000 clones, approximately 81% of them appearing once. V was trimmed by 0 bases and J by 6 bases, leaving 18 bases between them. This CDR3 has 16 residues. Germline loops: CDR1 MGHRA, CDR2 YSYEKL. This TCR was sampled from a man in his 60s with T-cell large granular lymphocyte leukemia. Some clones in this sample may be carry-over from other donors' samples. The V call is TRBV4-1, the J call TRBJ2-7, with TRBD1 as a possible D gene (5 bases). The sample was peripheral blood mononuclear cells. CDR3 protein: CASSQDLGNRISEQYF. The CDR3 DNA sequence: TGCGCCAGCAGCCAAGACTTAGGAAACAGGATTTCCGAGCAGTACTTC.